This is a list of T cell receptor beta chains from one sample in a study of blood T cell repertoires in COVID-19. Using immunoSEQ multiplex PCR, the repertoire was profiled, and TCRdb retains in-frame clones only, with some absent. The sample shows around 33,000 clones, roughly 77% of them seen only once. Sequenced sample: peripheral blood. The receptors stem from a man of 80 years or more with active or convalescent COVID-19. The CDR3 runs from the conserved cysteine through the conserved F or W. Fields, in order: D gene, J gene, clone size, V gene, CDR3 DNA, CDR3 protein. D genes are given only for firm matches. Clone size is stated in some rows and not others, as once, few, many or a class when expanded.

D: .; J: TRBJ1-3; size: .; V: TRBV30; DNA: TGTGCCTGGAGGCCGAAGAGACACTCTGGAAACACCATATATTTT; CDR3: CAWRPKRHSGNTIYF
D: TRBD1; J: TRBJ2-3; size: .; V: TRBV28; DNA: TGTGCCAGCAGTTTTTCCCTACGACAGGGTGGCACAGATACGCAGTATTTT; CDR3: CASSFSLRQGGTDTQYF
D: TRBD2; J: TRBJ2-5; size: .; V: TRBV7-9; DNA: TGTGCCAGCAGCTCGATCCGCGGGGGTGGGGAGACCCAGTACTTC; CDR3: CASSSIRGGGETQYF
D: TRBD1; J: TRBJ1-1; size: medium-sized; V: TRBV7-8; DNA: TGTGCCAGCAGCGCAACGACAGGGGGAAGCACTGAAGCTTTCTTT; CDR3: CASSATTGGSTEAFF
D: .; J: TRBJ2-3; size: .; V: TRBV9; DNA: TGTGCCAGCAGCTTCGGGATAGCACACACAGATACGCAGTATTTT; CDR3: CASSFGIAHTDTQYF
D: TRBD2; J: TRBJ2-1; size: .; V: TRBV15; DNA: TGTGCCACCAGCGCCCAAGCGGGGGGACACGAAAATGAGCAGTTCTTC; CDR3: CATSAQAGGHENEQFF
D: TRBD1; J: TRBJ2-1; size: once; V: TRBV4-1; DNA: TGCGCCAGCCTCCGGACAGGGGACTCCTACAATGAGCAGTTCTTC; CDR3: CASLRTGDSYNEQFF
D: TRBD1; J: TRBJ1-1; size: .; V: TRBV5-6; DNA: TGTGCCAGCAGCTTCCGGACAGGGGGCGGCACTGAAGCTTTCTTT; CDR3: CASSFRTGGGTEAFF
D: .; J: TRBJ2-2; size: .; V: TRBV11-3; DNA: TGTGCAGGAGGGCAGAACACCGGGGAGCTGTTTTTT; CDR3: CAGGQNTGELFF
D: .; J: TRBJ2-7; size: .; V: TRBV7-9; DNA: TGTGCCAGCAGCGACGACAGGTACGAGCAGTACTTC; CDR3: CASSDDRYEQYF
D: .; J: TRBJ1-6; size: .; V: TRBV3-1/TRBV3-2; DNA: TGTGCCAGCAGCCAAGATCCCATCGGGGTATATAATTCACCCCTCCACTTT; CDR3: CASSQDPIGVYNSPLHF
D: .; J: TRBJ1-2; size: few; V: TRBV28; DNA: TGTGCCAGCCAGGGGACGGTTGGCTACACCTTC; CDR3: CASQGTVGYTF
D: TRBD1; J: TRBJ2-2; size: .; V: TRBV10-3; DNA: TGTGCCATAGGGACAGGAGAAACCGGGGAGCTGTTTTTT; CDR3: CAIGTGETGELFF
D: .; J: TRBJ1-1; size: few; V: TRBV7-2; DNA: TGTGCCAGCAGCTTGAATAGCCAAGCTGAAGCTTTCTTT; CDR3: CASSLNSQAEAFF
D: TRBD2; J: TRBJ2-1; size: .; V: TRBV27; DNA: TGTGCCAGCAACCCCGGACTAGCGGGTTACAATGAGCAGTTCTTC; CDR3: CASNPGLAGYNEQFF
D: TRBD1; J: TRBJ1-5; size: .; V: TRBV3-1/TRBV3-2; DNA: TGTGCCAGCAGCCCGGGGACAGGGAGCAATCAGCCCCAGCATTTT; CDR3: CASSPGTGSNQPQHF
D: TRBD2; J: TRBJ2-5; size: .; V: TRBV3-1/TRBV3-2; DNA: TGTGCCAGCAGCCGGGGACTAGTCACGGAGACCCAGTACTTC; CDR3: CASSRGLVTETQYF
D: .; J: TRBJ1-6; size: .; V: TRBV6-5; DNA: TGTGCCAGCAGTTACTCGACGCGGGAGAGTTCACCCCTCCACTTT; CDR3: CASSYSTRESSPLHF
D: TRBD1; J: TRBJ2-2; size: once; V: TRBV11-2; DNA: TGTGCCAGCAGCTTCTTCGTGGACAGGGAGAACACCGGGGAGCTGTTTTTT; CDR3: CASSFFVDRENTGELFF
D: .; J: TRBJ2-1; size: .; V: TRBV15; DNA: TGTGCCACCAGCAGAGGGGACACCGCTCATGAGCAGTTCTTC; CDR3: CATSRGDTAHEQFF
D: .; J: TRBJ2-1; size: .; V: TRBV5-5; DNA: TGTGCCAGCAGCGATGACTTATTTGAGCAGTTCTTC; CDR3: CASSDDLFEQFF
D: TRBD2; J: TRBJ2-4; size: .; V: TRBV20-1; DNA: TGCAGTGCTAGTGGGAGGGAACGAAAGTACTTC; CDR3: CSASGRERKYF
D: .; J: TRBJ1-4; size: .; V: TRBV6-6; DNA: TGTGCCAGCAGTCTTCAGGAAGGGAGTGAAAAACTGTTTTTT; CDR3: CASSLQEGSEKLFF
D: TRBD1; J: TRBJ2-3; size: .; V: TRBV19; DNA: TGTGCCAGTAGTATATCCCGGACAGGGGGGAACACAGATACGCAGTATTTT; CDR3: CASSISRTGGNTDTQYF
D: .; J: TRBJ2-7; size: .; V: TRBV7-9; DNA: TGTGCCAGCAGCTTTACGGGGAGCACCTACGAGCAGTACTTC; CDR3: CASSFTGSTYEQYF
D: TRBD1; J: TRBJ1-2; size: .; V: TRBV10-3; DNA: TGTGCCATCAGTACCGCGAGGGGACAGGGGGGTGGCTACACCTTC; CDR3: CAISTARGQGGGYTF
D: TRBD1; J: TRBJ2-7; size: once; V: TRBV28; DNA: TGTGCCAGCCTCCGGGACAGGGTACCCTACGAGCAGTACTTC; CDR3: CASLRDRVPYEQYF
D: TRBD2; J: TRBJ2-1; size: few; V: TRBV5-1; DNA: TGCGCCAGCAGCCTTACGACTAGCGGGGTAAACAATGAGCAGTTCTTC; CDR3: CASSLTTSGVNNEQFF
D: .; J: TRBJ1-1; size: .; V: TRBV19; DNA: TGTGCCAGTAATGTTGGGGGGACGTACACTGAAGCTTTCTTT; CDR3: CASNVGGTYTEAFF
D: TRBD1; J: TRBJ1-1; size: .; V: TRBV5-1; DNA: TGCGCCAGCAGCCTAGGACAGGGACGGGGTCGGACTGAAGCTTTCTTT; CDR3: CASSLGQGRGRTEAFF
D: .; J: TRBJ2-5; size: .; V: TRBV10-2; DNA: TGCGCCAGCAGTGATGTAGCCGCAGAGACCCAGTACTTC; CDR3: CASSDVAAETQYF
D: .; J: TRBJ2-1; size: .; V: TRBV27; DNA: TGTGCCAGCAGTTTTCAGGCAAACAATGAGCAGTTCTTC; CDR3: CASSFQANNEQFF
D: TRBD2; J: TRBJ2-1; size: .; V: TRBV4-3; DNA: TGCGCCAGCAGCCCAGAAGGACCCGGGGGGAATGAGCAGTTCTTC; CDR3: CASSPEGPGGNEQFF
D: TRBD1; J: TRBJ1-1; size: .; V: TRBV4-1; DNA: TGCGCCAGCAGCCAAGGGTTACTATCCAAGACAGGGAGTACTGAAGCTTTCTTT; CDR3: CASSQGLLSKTGSTEAFF
D: .; J: TRBJ2-3; size: .; V: TRBV28; DNA: TGTGCCAGCAGTTCCGTCAGGGAGGCTTCGACAGATACGCAGTATTTT; CDR3: CASSSVREASTDTQYF
D: TRBD1; J: TRBJ2-7; size: .; V: TRBV3-1/TRBV3-2; DNA: TGTGCCAGCAGCCTAAAAGACAGGGGGCGGTTCCCAAGGGGTCGCCCTTACGAGCAGTACTTC; CDR3: CASSLKDRGRFPRGRPYEQYF
D: TRBD1; J: TRBJ1-6; size: medium-sized; V: TRBV6-5; DNA: TGTGCCAGCAAAACCGGGACAGACAGTTCACCCCTCCACTTT; CDR3: CASKTGTDSSPLHF
D: .; J: TRBJ2-1; size: .; V: TRBV4-3; DNA: TGCGCCAGCAGGAAAGCGCTAAGCTCCTACAATGAGCAGTTCTTC; CDR3: CASRKALSSYNEQFF
D: .; J: TRBJ1-5; size: .; V: TRBV28; DNA: TGTGCCAGCAGTTCAAGGACAGCCTATAGCAATCAGCCCCAGCATTTT; CDR3: CASSSRTAYSNQPQHF
D: .; J: TRBJ2-2; size: .; V: TRBV28; DNA: TGTGCCAGCAGGCCCGGGAACTACGGGGAGCTGTTTTTT; CDR3: CASRPGNYGELFF
D: TRBD1; J: TRBJ1-6; size: few; V: TRBV19; DNA: TGTGCCAGTAGTCCCCGGGACAGGGATAATTCACCCCTCCACTTT; CDR3: CASSPRDRDNSPLHF
D: TRBD2; J: TRBJ2-3; size: once; V: TRBV5-4; DNA: TGTGCCAGCAGCTTGCGACTGGAGCGGGAGCGAGATACGCAGTATTTT; CDR3: CASSLRLERERDTQYF
D: .; J: TRBJ1-1; size: .; V: TRBV19; DNA: TGTGCCAGTAGTATCCGGGACAAGAACACTGAAGCTTTCTTT; CDR3: CASSIRDKNTEAFF
D: .; J: TRBJ2-1; size: .; V: TRBV7-2; DNA: TGTGCCAGCAGCTTACTAAGAAGTATCAATGAGCAGTTCTTC; CDR3: CASSLLRSINEQFF
D: .; J: TRBJ2-5; size: .; V: TRBV5-6; DNA: TGTGCCAGCAGCTCGATCCGCGCGAACCAAGAGACCCAGTACTTC; CDR3: CASSSIRANQETQYF
D: .; J: TRBJ1-2; size: few; V: TRBV16; DNA: TGTGCCAGCAGCCAATTAACAGGGATTACGAACTATGGCTACACCTTC; CDR3: CASSQLTGITNYGYTF
D: TRBD1; J: TRBJ2-7; size: .; V: TRBV10-3; DNA: TGTGCCATCAGCAATGACAGGGACAACTCCTACGAGCAGTACTTC; CDR3: CAISNDRDNSYEQYF
D: .; J: TRBJ1-2; size: once; V: TRBV4-3; DNA: TGCGCCAGCAGCCAATACCAGGGGAACTATGGCTACACCTTC; CDR3: CASSQYQGNYGYTF
D: TRBD1; J: TRBJ1-2; size: .; V: TRBV5-5; DNA: TGTGCCAGCAGCTCGGGACAGAACCTTTACTATGGCTACACCTTC; CDR3: CASSSGQNLYYGYTF
D: TRBD2; J: TRBJ2-5; size: .; V: TRBV10-3; DNA: TGTGCCATCAGTGAGTCTCTAGCGGGTCTCCAAGAGACCCAGTACTTC; CDR3: CAISESLAGLQETQYF
D: .; J: TRBJ1-6; size: .; V: TRBV2; DNA: TGTGCCAGCAGTGAATCTGGGCTTAATTCACCCCTCCACTTT; CDR3: CASSESGLNSPLHF
D: TRBD2; J: TRBJ2-7; size: .; V: TRBV29-1; DNA: TGCAGCACAAGAGGGACTAGCTACGAGCAGTACTTC; CDR3: CSTRGTSYEQYF
D: .; J: TRBJ2-2; size: .; V: TRBV4-2; DNA: TGTGCCAGCAGCCAAGATCGAGTGGGGGGCACCGGGGAGCTGTTTTTT; CDR3: CASSQDRVGGTGELFF
D: TRBD2; J: TRBJ2-2; size: .; V: TRBV4-2; DNA: TGTGCCAGCAGCCAAGATACTAGCGGGAGAACCGGGGAGCTGTTTTTT; CDR3: CASSQDTSGRTGELFF
D: TRBD2; J: TRBJ2-2; size: few; V: TRBV3-1/TRBV3-2; DNA: TGTGCCAGCAGCCAAGCTGCCGGCGGGAGTCGGTTCACCGGGGAGCTGTTTTTT; CDR3: CASSQAAGGSRFTGELFF
D: .; J: TRBJ2-7; size: .; V: TRBV18; DNA: TGTGCCAGCTCACCGAAGGACAGACAAGGCTACGAGCAGTACTTC; CDR3: CASSPKDRQGYEQYF
D: TRBD2; J: TRBJ2-7; size: .; V: TRBV9; DNA: TGTGCCAGCAGCCCCCGTTGGGGTAGCGGGAAGTACGAGCAGTACTTC; CDR3: CASSPRWGSGKYEQYF
D: TRBD2; J: TRBJ2-3; size: .; V: TRBV19; DNA: TGTGCCAGTATCAACAGACTAGCGGGAGGGCAGATTACAGATACGCAGTATTTT; CDR3: CASINRLAGGQITDTQYF
D: TRBD2; J: TRBJ2-6; size: few; V: TRBV4-2; DNA: TGTGCCAGCAGCCCCGTAGCGGGAGGGCCCGGTGGGGCCAACGTCCTGACTTTC; CDR3: CASSPVAGGPGGANVLTF